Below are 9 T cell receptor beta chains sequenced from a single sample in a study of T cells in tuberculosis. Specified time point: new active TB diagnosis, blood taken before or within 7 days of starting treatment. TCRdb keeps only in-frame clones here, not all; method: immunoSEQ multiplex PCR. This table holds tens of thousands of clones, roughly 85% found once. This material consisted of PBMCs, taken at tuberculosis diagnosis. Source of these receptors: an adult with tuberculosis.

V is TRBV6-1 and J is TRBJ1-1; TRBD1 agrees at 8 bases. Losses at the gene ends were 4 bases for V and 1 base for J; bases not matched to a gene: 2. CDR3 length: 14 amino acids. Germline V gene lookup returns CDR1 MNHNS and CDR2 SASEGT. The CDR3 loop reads CASSVGTGNTEAFF. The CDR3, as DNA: TGTGCCAGCAGTGTTGGGACAGGGAACACTGAAGCTTTCTTT.

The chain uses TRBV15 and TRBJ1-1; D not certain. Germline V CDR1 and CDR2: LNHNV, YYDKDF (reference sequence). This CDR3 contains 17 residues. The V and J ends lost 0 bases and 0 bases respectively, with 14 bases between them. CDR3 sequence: CATSRDWQSNMNTEAFF. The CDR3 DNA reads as TGTGCCACCAGCAGAGATTGGCAGTCAAATATGAACACTGAAGCTTTCTTT.

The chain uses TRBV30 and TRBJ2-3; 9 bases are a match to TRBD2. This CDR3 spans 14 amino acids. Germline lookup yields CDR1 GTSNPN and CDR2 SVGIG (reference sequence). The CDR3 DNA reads TGTGCTTCCGTGACTAGCGGCTCCACAGATACGCAGTATTTT. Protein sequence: CASVTSGSTDTQYF. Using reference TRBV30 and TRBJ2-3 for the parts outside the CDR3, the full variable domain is SQTIHQWPATLVQPVGSPLSLECTVEGTSNPNLYWYRQAAGRGLQLLFYSVGIGQISSEVPQNLSASRPQDRQFILSSKKLLLSDSGFYLCASVTSGSTDTQYFGPGTRLTVL.

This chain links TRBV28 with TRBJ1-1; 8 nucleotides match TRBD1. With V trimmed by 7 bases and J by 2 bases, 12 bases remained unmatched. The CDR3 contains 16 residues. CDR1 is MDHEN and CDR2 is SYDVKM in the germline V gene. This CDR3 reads CASNTPGQGGNTEAFF. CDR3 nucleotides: TGTGCCAGCAACACCCCCGGACAGGGAGGAAACACTGAAGCTTTCTTT.

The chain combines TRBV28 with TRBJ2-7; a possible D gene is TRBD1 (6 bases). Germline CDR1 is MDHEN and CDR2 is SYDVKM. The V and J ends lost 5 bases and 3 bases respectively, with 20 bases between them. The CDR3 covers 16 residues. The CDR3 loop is CASSPPPQGLRYEQYF. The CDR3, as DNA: TGTGCCAGCAGTCCCCCCCCGCAGGGGCTACGCTACGAGCAGTACTTC.

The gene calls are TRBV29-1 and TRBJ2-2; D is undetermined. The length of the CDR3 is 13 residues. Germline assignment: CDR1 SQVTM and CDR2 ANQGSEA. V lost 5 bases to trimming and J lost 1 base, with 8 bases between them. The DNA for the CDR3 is TGCAGCGTTTCTAACAGGAACACCGGGGAGCTGTTTTTT. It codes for CSVSNRNTGELFF.

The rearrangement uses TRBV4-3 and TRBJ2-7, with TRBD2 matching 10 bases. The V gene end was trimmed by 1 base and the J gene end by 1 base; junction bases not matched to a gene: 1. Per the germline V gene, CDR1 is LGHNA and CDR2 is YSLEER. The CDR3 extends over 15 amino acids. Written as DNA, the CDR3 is TGCGCCAGCAGCCAAGCGACTAGCGGGTCCTACGAGCAGTACTTC. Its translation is CASSQATSGSYEQYF.

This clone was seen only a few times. The CDR3 loop is CASSRDRDYEQYF. Here the CDR3 DNA reads TGTGCCAGCAGCCGGGACAGAGACTACGAGCAGTACTTC. The J gene is TRBJ2-7, the V gene TRBV6-5; 7 bases align to TRBD1. This CDR3 has 13 residues. From germline, CDR1 is MNHEY and CDR2 SVGAGI. V trimming: 6 bases; J trimming: 3 bases; junction bases outside the gene matches: 5.

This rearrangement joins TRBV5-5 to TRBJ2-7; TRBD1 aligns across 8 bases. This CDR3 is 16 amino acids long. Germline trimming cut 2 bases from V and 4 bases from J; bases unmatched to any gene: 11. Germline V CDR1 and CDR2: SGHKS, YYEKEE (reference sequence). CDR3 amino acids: CASSLAGGLLYYEQYF. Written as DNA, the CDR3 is TGTGCCAGCAGCTTAGCAGGGGGCCTACTGTATTACGAGCAGTACTTC.